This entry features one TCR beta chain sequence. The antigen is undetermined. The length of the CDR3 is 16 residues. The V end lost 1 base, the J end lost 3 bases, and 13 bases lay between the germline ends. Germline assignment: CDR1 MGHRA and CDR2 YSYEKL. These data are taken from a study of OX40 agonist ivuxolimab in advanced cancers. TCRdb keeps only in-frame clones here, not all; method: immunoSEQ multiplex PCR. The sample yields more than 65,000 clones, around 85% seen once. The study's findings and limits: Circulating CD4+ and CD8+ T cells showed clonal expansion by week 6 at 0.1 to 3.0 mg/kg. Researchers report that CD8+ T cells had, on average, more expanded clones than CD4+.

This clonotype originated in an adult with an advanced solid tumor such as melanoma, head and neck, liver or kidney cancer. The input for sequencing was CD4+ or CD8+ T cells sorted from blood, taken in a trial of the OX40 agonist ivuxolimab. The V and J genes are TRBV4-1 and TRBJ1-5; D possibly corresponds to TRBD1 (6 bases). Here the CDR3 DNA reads TGCGCCAGCAGCCAAGTAGGAGGGGGGCCCAATCAGCCCCAGCATTTT. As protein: CASSQVGGGPNQPQHF.